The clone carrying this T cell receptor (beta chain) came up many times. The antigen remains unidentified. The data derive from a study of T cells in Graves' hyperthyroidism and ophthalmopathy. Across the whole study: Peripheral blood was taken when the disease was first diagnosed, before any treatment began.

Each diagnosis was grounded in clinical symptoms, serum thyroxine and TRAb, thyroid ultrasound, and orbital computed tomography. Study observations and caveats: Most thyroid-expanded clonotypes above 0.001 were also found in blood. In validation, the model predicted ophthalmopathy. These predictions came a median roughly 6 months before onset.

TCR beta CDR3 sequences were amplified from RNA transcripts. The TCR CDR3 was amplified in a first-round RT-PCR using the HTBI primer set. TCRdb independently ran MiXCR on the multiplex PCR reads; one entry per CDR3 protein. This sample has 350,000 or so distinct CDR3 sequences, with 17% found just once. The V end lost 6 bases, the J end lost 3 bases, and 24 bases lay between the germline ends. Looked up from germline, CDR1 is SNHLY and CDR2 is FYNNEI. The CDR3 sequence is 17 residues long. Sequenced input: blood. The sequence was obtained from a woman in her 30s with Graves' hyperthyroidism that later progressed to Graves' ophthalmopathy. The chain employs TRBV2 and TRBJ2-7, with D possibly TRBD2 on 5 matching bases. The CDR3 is CASRGEITGVFYYEQYF. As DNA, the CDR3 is TGTGCCAGCAGGGGTGAAATTACCGGGGTCTTCTACTACGAGCAGTACTTC.